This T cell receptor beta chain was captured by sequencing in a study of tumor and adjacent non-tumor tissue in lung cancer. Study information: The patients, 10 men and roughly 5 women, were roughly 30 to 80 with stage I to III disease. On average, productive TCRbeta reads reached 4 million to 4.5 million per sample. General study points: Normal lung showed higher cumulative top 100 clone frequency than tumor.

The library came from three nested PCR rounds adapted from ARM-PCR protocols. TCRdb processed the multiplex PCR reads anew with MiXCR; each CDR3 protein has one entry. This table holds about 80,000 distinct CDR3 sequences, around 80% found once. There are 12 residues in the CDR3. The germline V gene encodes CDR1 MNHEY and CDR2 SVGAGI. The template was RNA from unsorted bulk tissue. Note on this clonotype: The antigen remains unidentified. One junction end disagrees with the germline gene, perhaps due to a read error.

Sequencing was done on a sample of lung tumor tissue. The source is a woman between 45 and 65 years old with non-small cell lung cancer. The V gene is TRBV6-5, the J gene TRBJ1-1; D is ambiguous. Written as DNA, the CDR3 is TGTGCCAGCAGCCTCTGGGAGGCTGAAGCCTTCTTT. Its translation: CASSLWEAEAFF.